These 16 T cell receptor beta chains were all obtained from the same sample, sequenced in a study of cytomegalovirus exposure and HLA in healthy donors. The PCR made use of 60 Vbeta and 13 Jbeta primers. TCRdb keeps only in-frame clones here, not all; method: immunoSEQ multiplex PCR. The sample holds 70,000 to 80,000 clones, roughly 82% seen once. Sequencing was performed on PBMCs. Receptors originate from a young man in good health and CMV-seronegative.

The DNA of the CDR3 is TGTGCCAGCAGTAATGGACAAGAGCTTGGCTACACCTTC. Protein sequence: CASSNGQELGYTF. The rearrangement links TRBV6-1 to TRBJ1-2; D is possibly TRBD1 (5 bases). V was clipped by 5 bases and J by 7 bases, with 14 bases between them. Per germline, CDR1 MNHNS and CDR2 SASEGT. The CDR3 consists of 13 residues.

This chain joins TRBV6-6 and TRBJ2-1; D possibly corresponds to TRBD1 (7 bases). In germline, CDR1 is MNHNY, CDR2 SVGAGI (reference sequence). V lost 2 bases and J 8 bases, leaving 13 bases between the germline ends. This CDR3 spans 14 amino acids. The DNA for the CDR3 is TGTGCCAGCAGTTACACCCAGGGGGGTTATGAGCAGTTCTTC. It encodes CASSYTQGGYEQFF.

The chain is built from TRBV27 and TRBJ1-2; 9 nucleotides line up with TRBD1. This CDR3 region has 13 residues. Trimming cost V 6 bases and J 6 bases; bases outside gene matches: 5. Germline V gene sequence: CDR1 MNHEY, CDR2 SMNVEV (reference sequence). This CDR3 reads CASRTQGADGYTF. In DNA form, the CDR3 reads TGTGCCAGCAGAACACAGGGGGCGGATGGCTACACCTTC.

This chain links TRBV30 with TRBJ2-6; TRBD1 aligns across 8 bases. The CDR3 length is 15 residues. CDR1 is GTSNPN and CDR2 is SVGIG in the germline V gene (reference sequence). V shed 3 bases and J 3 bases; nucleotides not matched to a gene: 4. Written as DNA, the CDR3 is TGTGCCTGGAGGGACAGGGCTGGTGGGGCCAACGTCCTGACTTTC. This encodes CAWRDRAGGANVLTF.

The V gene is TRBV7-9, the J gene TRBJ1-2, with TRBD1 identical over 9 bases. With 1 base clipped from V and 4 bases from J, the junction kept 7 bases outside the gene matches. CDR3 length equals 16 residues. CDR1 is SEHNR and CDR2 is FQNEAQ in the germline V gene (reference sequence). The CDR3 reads CASSLGTGVSSYGYTF. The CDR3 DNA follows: TGTGCCAGCAGCTTAGGGACAGGGGTTAGCAGCTATGGCTACACCTTC.

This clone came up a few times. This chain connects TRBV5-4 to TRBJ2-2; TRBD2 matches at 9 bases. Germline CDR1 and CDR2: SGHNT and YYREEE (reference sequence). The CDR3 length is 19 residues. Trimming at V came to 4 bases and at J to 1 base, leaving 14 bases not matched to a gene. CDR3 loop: CASSQESASGNLNTGELFF. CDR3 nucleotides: TGTGCCAGCAGCCAAGAATCTGCTAGCGGGAATCTGAACACCGGGGAGCTGTTTTTT.

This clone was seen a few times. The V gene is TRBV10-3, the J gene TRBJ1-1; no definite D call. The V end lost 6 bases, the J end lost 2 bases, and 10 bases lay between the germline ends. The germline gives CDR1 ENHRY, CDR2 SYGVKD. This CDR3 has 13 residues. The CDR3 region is CAISPSLNTEAFF. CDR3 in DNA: TGTGCCATCAGCCCCTCCCTCAACACTGAAGCTTTCTTT.

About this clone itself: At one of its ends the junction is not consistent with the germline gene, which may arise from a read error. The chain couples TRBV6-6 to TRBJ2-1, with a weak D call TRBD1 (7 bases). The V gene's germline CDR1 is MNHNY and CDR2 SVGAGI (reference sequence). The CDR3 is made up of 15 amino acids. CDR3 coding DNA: TGTGCCAGTAGTTACGGTGTGGAGGGGGCGGGAGAGCAGTTCTTC. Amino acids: CASSYGVEGAGEQFF.

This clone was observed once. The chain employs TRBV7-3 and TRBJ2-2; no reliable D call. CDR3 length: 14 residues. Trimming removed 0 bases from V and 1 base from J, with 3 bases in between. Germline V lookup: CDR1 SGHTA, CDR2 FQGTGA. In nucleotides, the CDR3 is TGTGCCAGCAGCTTAACTCGGAACACCGGGGAGCTGTTTTTT. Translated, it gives CASSLTRNTGELFF.

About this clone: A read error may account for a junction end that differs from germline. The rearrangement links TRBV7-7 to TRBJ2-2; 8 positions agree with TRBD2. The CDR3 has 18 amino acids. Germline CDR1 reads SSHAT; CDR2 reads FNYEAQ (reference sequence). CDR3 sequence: CASSPAGLASQGSGELFF. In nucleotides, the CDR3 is TGTGCTAGCAGTCCCGCCGGACTAGCCTCCCAGGGATCCGGGGAGCTGTTTTTT.

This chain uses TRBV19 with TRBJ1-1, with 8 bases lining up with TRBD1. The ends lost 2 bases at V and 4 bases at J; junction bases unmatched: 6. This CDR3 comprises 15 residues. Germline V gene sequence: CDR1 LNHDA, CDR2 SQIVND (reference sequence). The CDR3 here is CASSISQGASTEAFF. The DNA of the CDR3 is TGTGCCAGTAGTATATCCCAGGGGGCTTCCACTGAAGCTTTCTTT.

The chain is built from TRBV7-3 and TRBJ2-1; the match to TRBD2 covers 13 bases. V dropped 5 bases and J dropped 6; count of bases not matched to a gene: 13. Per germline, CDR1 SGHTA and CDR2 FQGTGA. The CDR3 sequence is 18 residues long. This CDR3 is CASSLSRTSGRGGNEQFF. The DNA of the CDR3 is TGTGCCAGCAGCCTTTCCCGGACTAGCGGGAGAGGAGGCAATGAGCAGTTCTTC.

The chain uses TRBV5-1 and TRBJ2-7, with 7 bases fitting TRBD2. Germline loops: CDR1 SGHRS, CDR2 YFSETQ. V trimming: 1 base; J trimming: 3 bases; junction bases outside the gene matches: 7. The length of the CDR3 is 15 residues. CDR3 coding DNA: TGCGCCAGCAGCTTGTTGGGAGGGCCAGACTACGAGCAGTACTTC. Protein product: CASSLLGGPDYEQYF.

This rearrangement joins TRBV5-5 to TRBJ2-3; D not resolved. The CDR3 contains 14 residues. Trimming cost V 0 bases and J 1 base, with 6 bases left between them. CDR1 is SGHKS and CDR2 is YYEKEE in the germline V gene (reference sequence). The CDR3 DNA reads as TGTGCCAGCAGCTTGGTAGTTGGCACAGATACGCAGTATTTT. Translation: CASSLVVGTDTQYF.

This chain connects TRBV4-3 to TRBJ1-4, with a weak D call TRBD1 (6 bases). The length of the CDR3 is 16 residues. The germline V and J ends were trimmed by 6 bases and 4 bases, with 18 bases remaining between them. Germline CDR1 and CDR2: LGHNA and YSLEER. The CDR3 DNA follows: TGCGCCAGCAGTCGTTTCACAGGGACTAGTAATGAAAAACTGTTTTTT. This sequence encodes CASSRFTGTSNEKLFF.

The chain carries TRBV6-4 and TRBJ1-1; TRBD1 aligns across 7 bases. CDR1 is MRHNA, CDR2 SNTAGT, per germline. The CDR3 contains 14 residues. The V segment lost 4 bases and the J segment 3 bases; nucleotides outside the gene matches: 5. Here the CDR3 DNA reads TGTGCCAGCAGTGCTGGGACAGAAGACACTGAAGCTTTCTTT. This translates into CASSAGTEDTEAFF.